This T cell receptor beta chain was sequenced in a study of blood T cells in healthy people across ages. Alongside a J-beta primer mix, a sample-barcoded 5' primer served in a second PCR lasting roughly 7 to 12 cycles. TCRdb processed the 5' RACE reads anew with MiXCR; each CDR3 protein has one entry. The data hold hundreds of thousands of distinct CDR3 sequences, with about 52% observed a single time. Germline-derived CDR1 and CDR2 are SGHAT and FQDESV (reference sequence). The CDR3 totals 12 residues. Details on this clonotype: Its antigen is unidentified.

Study-level findings and limits: Long-lived donors had more naive CD4+ cells and higher diversity than aged donors.

Every sample gave at least 6 micrograms of total RNA when it was extracted. The TCR comes from a woman aged 55-70 years in good health. The rearrangement uses TRBV11-1 and TRBJ2-5; D uncertain. The J call may be in error: the DNA end matches TRBJ2-7 better. What was sequenced was blood. The DNA of the CDR3 is TGTGCCAGCAGCCCCCAGTTTGGCGAGCAGTACTTC. Residues: CASSPQFGEQYF.